Listed below are T cell receptor beta chains from one sample, sequenced in a study of beta chain features in type 1 diabetes. The method was immunoSEQ multiplex PCR; TCRdb's version includes in-frame clones alone and lacks a portion of them. Here the sample spans 600,000 or so clones, around 11% being singletons. Sequencing input: naive CD4+ T cells from blood. The receptors derive from a man aged 25-45 years with type 1 diabetes. Both conserved end residues are part of each CDR3. The D gene is left open where the match is weak. Size is omitted from some rows. Given values are once, few, many or a class for expanded clones.

D gene: -
V gene: TRBV10-3
J gene: TRBJ1-6
clone size: few
CDR3 protein: CASSYGRDNSPLHF
CDR3 DNA: TGTGCCAGCAGTTATGGCAGGGACAATTCACCCCTCCACTTT

D gene: -
V gene: TRBV29-1
J gene: TRBJ1-2
clone size: few
CDR3 protein: CSVGQTINYGYTF
CDR3 DNA: TGCAGCGTTGGACAGACCATTAACTATGGCTACACCTTC

D gene: TRBD2
V gene: TRBV14
J gene: TRBJ2-1
clone size: -
CDR3 protein: CASSLISGPYNEQFF
CDR3 DNA: TGTGCCAGCAGCCTAATTAGCGGGCCCTACAATGAGCAGTTCTTC

D gene: TRBD1
V gene: TRBV6-5
J gene: TRBJ1-4
clone size: -
CDR3 protein: CASSYSPGQGDEKLFF
CDR3 DNA: TGTGCCAGCAGTTACTCCCCGGGACAGGGCGATGAAAAACTGTTTTTT

D gene: -
V gene: TRBV5-1
J gene: TRBJ2-2
clone size: -
CDR3 protein: CASSLGTGGPDTGELFF
CDR3 DNA: TGCGCCAGCAGCCTGGGCACTGGGGGGCCCGACACCGGGGAGCTGTTTTTT

D gene: TRBD2
V gene: TRBV5-4
J gene: TRBJ2-3
clone size: few
CDR3 protein: CASSQLAGGPSTDTQYF
CDR3 DNA: TGTGCCAGCAGCCAACTAGCGGGGGGGCCTAGCACAGATACGCAGTATTTT

D gene: -
V gene: TRBV20-1
J gene: TRBJ2-5
clone size: few
CDR3 protein: CSARLRETQYF
CDR3 DNA: TGCAGTGCCAGGTTGAGGGAGACCCAGTACTTC

D gene: -
V gene: TRBV9
J gene: TRBJ2-1
clone size: -
CDR3 protein: CASSVEVASYNEQFF
CDR3 DNA: TGTGCCAGCAGCGTAGAGGTGGCCTCCTACAATGAGCAGTTCTTC

D gene: -
V gene: TRBV4-3
J gene: TRBJ1-4
clone size: few
CDR3 protein: CASSRQTGLGNEKLFF
CDR3 DNA: TGCGCCAGCAGCCGACAAACAGGGCTGGGGAATGAAAAACTGTTTTTT

D gene: TRBD2
V gene: TRBV10-3
J gene: TRBJ2-1
clone size: few
CDR3 protein: CAISGLATGDVALFF
CDR3 DNA: TGTGCCATCAGTGGACTAGCGACTGGGGATGTTGCGCTGTTCTTC

D gene: TRBD2
V gene: TRBV30
J gene: TRBJ2-5
clone size: few
CDR3 protein: CAWRTSGGGTQYF
CDR3 DNA: TGTGCCTGGAGAACTAGCGGGGGCGGGACCCAGTACTTC

D gene: TRBD1
V gene: TRBV7-9
J gene: TRBJ1-1
clone size: few
CDR3 protein: CASTMTGVNTEAFF
CDR3 DNA: TGTGCCAGCACTATGACAGGGGTGAACACTGAAGCTTTCTTT

D gene: TRBD1
V gene: TRBV29-1
J gene: TRBJ1-4
clone size: -
CDR3 protein: CSFKGATNEKLFF
CDR3 DNA: TGCAGCTTCAAGGGGGCCACTAATGAAAAACTGTTTTTT

D gene: TRBD1
V gene: TRBV5-1
J gene: TRBJ1-1
clone size: -
CDR3 protein: CASSFQGETEAFF
CDR3 DNA: TGCGCCAGCAGCTTTCAGGGGGAGACTGAAGCTTTCTTT

D gene: -
V gene: TRBV9
J gene: TRBJ1-2
clone size: -
CDR3 protein: CASSVGSDGILGYTF
CDR3 DNA: TGTGCCAGCAGCGTAGGGTCCGATGGGATACTAGGCTACACCTTC

D gene: -
V gene: TRBV7-9
J gene: TRBJ2-5
clone size: few
CDR3 protein: CASSLAGSEETQYF
CDR3 DNA: TGTGCCAGCAGCTTAGCAGGGTCCGAAGAGACCCAGTACTTC

D gene: -
V gene: TRBV7-6
J gene: TRBJ1-4
clone size: few
CDR3 protein: CASSLAGSGLNEKLFF
CDR3 DNA: TGTGCCAGCAGCTTAGCCGGGTCAGGGTTGAATGAAAAACTGTTTTTT

D gene: -
V gene: TRBV10-3
J gene: TRBJ2-1
clone size: -
CDR3 protein: CAISESRGNEQFF
CDR3 DNA: TGTGCCATCAGTGAGTCCCGGGGCAATGAGCAGTTCTTC

D gene: TRBD1
V gene: TRBV6-1
J gene: TRBJ2-2
clone size: -
CDR3 protein: CASSEVPTGGDRTGELFF
CDR3 DNA: TGTGCCAGCAGTGAAGTCCCGACAGGGGGGGACCGAACCGGGGAGCTGTTTTTT

D gene: TRBD1
V gene: TRBV5-4
J gene: TRBJ2-1
clone size: few
CDR3 protein: CASSAGQGAYNEQFF
CDR3 DNA: TGTGCCAGCAGCGCAGGACAGGGGGCGTACAATGAGCAGTTCTTC

D gene: -
V gene: TRBV11-2
J gene: TRBJ2-5
clone size: few
CDR3 protein: CASSLVVAQSETQYF
CDR3 DNA: TGTGCCAGCAGCTTAGTTGTCGCCCAGTCAGAGACCCAGTACTTC

D gene: -
V gene: TRBV6-5
J gene: TRBJ2-6
clone size: -
CDR3 protein: CASSLEGANVLTF
CDR3 DNA: TGTGCCAGCAGCCTTGAGGGGGCCAACGTCCTGACTTTC

D gene: -
V gene: TRBV25-1
J gene: TRBJ2-3
clone size: -
CDR3 protein: CAISLGDTDTQYF
CDR3 DNA: TGTGCCATCTCTCTGGGAGACACAGATACGCAGTATTTT

D gene: -
V gene: TRBV25-1
J gene: TRBJ1-2
clone size: -
CDR3 protein: CASREANYGYTF
CDR3 DNA: TGCGCCAGCAGAGAAGCTAACTATGGCTACACCTTC

D gene: -
V gene: TRBV7-2
J gene: TRBJ2-7
clone size: few
CDR3 protein: CASSFSRSYEQYF
CDR3 DNA: TGTGCCAGCAGCTTTTCGCGGTCCTACGAGCAGTACTTC

D gene: -
V gene: TRBV29-1
J gene: TRBJ2-5
clone size: few
CDR3 protein: CSVEVRQSGAQYF
CDR3 DNA: TGCAGCGTTGAAGTGCGCCAGTCAGGGGCCCAGTACTTC

D gene: TRBD1
V gene: TRBV18
J gene: TRBJ1-2
clone size: -
CDR3 protein: CASSPVDRGSYGYTF
CDR3 DNA: TGTGCCAGCTCACCCGTAGACAGGGGAAGCTATGGCTACACCTTC

D gene: -
V gene: TRBV10-3
J gene: TRBJ1-4
clone size: few
CDR3 protein: CAISESEQVNEKLFF
CDR3 DNA: TGTGCCATCAGTGAGTCGGAACAGGTTAATGAAAAACTGTTTTTT

D gene: -
V gene: TRBV28
J gene: TRBJ2-1
clone size: -
CDR3 protein: CASSLVRVQSSYNEQFF
CDR3 DNA: TGTGCCAGCAGTTTGGTCCGGGTCCAGAGCTCCTACAATGAGCAGTTCTTC

D gene: -
V gene: TRBV28
J gene: TRBJ2-6
clone size: -
CDR3 protein: CASSLFGLTGANVLTF
CDR3 DNA: TGTGCCAGCAGTTTATTTGGGTTAACTGGGGCCAACGTCCTGACTTTC

D gene: -
V gene: TRBV19
J gene: TRBJ2-1
clone size: few
CDR3 protein: CASSPRSGRGSYNEQFF
CDR3 DNA: TGTGCCAGTAGCCCCCGGTCGGGCAGGGGTTCCTACAATGAGCAGTTCTTC

D gene: -
V gene: TRBV11-3
J gene: TRBJ1-1
clone size: -
CDR3 protein: CASSSGTKGNTEAFF
CDR3 DNA: TGTGCCAGCAGCTCCGGGACAAAAGGGAACACTGAAGCTTTCTTT

D gene: -
V gene: TRBV28
J gene: TRBJ1-1
clone size: few
CDR3 protein: CASSSPLGAEAFF
CDR3 DNA: TGTGCCAGCAGTTCCCCCTTGGGGGCTGAAGCTTTCTTT

D gene: TRBD1
V gene: TRBV9
J gene: TRBJ1-2
clone size: -
CDR3 protein: CASSTRQGMSGGYTF
CDR3 DNA: TGTGCCAGCAGCACCCGACAGGGAATGAGTGGTGGCTACACCTTC

D gene: TRBD1
V gene: TRBV7-9
J gene: TRBJ1-2
clone size: -
CDR3 protein: CASSLPTGQAFYGYTF
CDR3 DNA: TGTGCCAGCAGCTTACCAACGGGACAGGCGTTCTATGGCTACACCTTC

D gene: -
V gene: TRBV25-1
J gene: TRBJ2-5
clone size: few
CDR3 protein: CASSEFRTKVPETQYF
CDR3 DNA: TGTGCCAGCAGTGAATTCCGGACTAAGGTCCCAGAGACCCAGTACTTC

D gene: -
V gene: TRBV6-5
J gene: TRBJ1-5
clone size: -
CDR3 protein: CASSLQGEDQPQHF
CDR3 DNA: TGTGCCAGCAGTTTACAGGGAGAGGATCAGCCCCAGCATTTT

D gene: -
V gene: TRBV6-4
J gene: TRBJ1-5
clone size: -
CDR3 protein: CATSPRYSNQPQHF
CDR3 DNA: TGTGCCACTAGCCCGCGGTATAGCAATCAGCCCCAGCATTTT

D gene: TRBD1
V gene: TRBV29-1
J gene: TRBJ1-2
clone size: few
CDR3 protein: CSVRTGETDYGYTF
CDR3 DNA: TGCAGCGTCCGGACAGGGGAGACGGACTATGGCTACACCTTC

D gene: TRBD2
V gene: TRBV18
J gene: TRBJ2-7
clone size: -
CDR3 protein: CASSRSSGTSGEQYF
CDR3 DNA: TGTGCCAGCTCGCGATCTAGCGGAACATCGGGGGAGCAGTACTTC

D gene: TRBD2
V gene: TRBV29-1
J gene: TRBJ2-3
clone size: -
CDR3 protein: CSVEFLAGVGDTQYF
CDR3 DNA: TGCAGCGTTGAATTTCTAGCGGGGGTTGGGGATACGCAGTATTTT

D gene: TRBD2
V gene: TRBV29-1
J gene: TRBJ2-3
clone size: few
CDR3 protein: CSATGTSGATDTQYF
CDR3 DNA: TGCAGCGCTACCGGGACTAGCGGGGCCACAGATACGCAGTATTTT

D gene: TRBD2
V gene: TRBV7-9
J gene: TRBJ2-1
clone size: few
CDR3 protein: CASSLKSGADNEQFF
CDR3 DNA: TGTGCCAGCAGCTTAAAAAGCGGGGCCGATAATGAGCAGTTCTTC

D gene: -
V gene: TRBV5-1
J gene: TRBJ1-4
clone size: few
CDR3 protein: CASTPSGIGEKLFF
CDR3 DNA: TGCGCCAGCACGCCTTCGGGGATTGGAGAAAAACTGTTTTTT

D gene: TRBD1
V gene: TRBV9
J gene: TRBJ1-2
clone size: few
CDR3 protein: CASSLNRGRSNGYTF
CDR3 DNA: TGTGCCAGCAGCCTTAACAGGGGCAGGTCTAATGGCTACACCTTC

D gene: TRBD1
V gene: TRBV4-3
J gene: TRBJ1-1
clone size: -
CDR3 protein: CASSQPQGGNTEAFF
CDR3 DNA: TGCGCCAGCAGCCAACCACAGGGGGGGAACACTGAAGCTTTCTTT

D gene: TRBD1
V gene: TRBV7-2
J gene: TRBJ2-3
clone size: -
CDR3 protein: CASSSGQGGSDTQYF
CDR3 DNA: TGTGCCAGCAGCTCGGGACAGGGTGGGTCAGATACGCAGTATTTT

D gene: -
V gene: TRBV5-4
J gene: TRBJ1-4
clone size: -
CDR3 protein: CASSPYGGEKLFF
CDR3 DNA: TGTGCCAGCAGCCCATACGGGGGGGAAAAACTGTTTTTT

D gene: -
V gene: TRBV20-1
J gene: TRBJ2-5
clone size: -
CDR3 protein: CSVLVQETQYF
CDR3 DNA: TGCAGTGTCTTAGTACAAGAGACCCAGTACTTC

D gene: -
V gene: TRBV9
J gene: TRBJ1-6
clone size: few
CDR3 protein: CASSATGINSPLHF
CDR3 DNA: TGTGCCAGCAGCGCGACAGGAATTAATTCACCCCTCCACTTT

D gene: TRBD2
V gene: TRBV29-1
J gene: TRBJ2-1
clone size: -
CDR3 protein: CSVESASGGASSYNEQFF
CDR3 DNA: TGCAGCGTTGAATCGGCTAGCGGGGGGGCAAGCTCCTACAATGAGCAGTTCTTC

D gene: -
V gene: TRBV29-1
J gene: TRBJ1-2
clone size: few
CDR3 protein: CSVEGTGRDGYTF
CDR3 DNA: TGCAGCGTTGAAGGCACCGGCCGTGATGGCTACACCTTC

D gene: -
V gene: TRBV7-2
J gene: TRBJ1-5
clone size: few
CDR3 protein: CASSRGGIRGNQPQHF
CDR3 DNA: TGTGCCAGCAGTAGGGGAGGCATCAGGGGCAATCAGCCCCAGCATTTT

D gene: -
V gene: TRBV18
J gene: TRBJ2-1
clone size: -
CDR3 protein: CASSPGTEQFKQFF
CDR3 DNA: TGTGCCAGCTCCCCCGGGACGGAACAATTTAAGCAGTTCTTC

D gene: -
V gene: TRBV2
J gene: TRBJ1-5
clone size: few
CDR3 protein: CASSEGPRQPQHF
CDR3 DNA: TGTGCCAGCAGTGAAGGGCCCAGGCAGCCCCAGCATTTT